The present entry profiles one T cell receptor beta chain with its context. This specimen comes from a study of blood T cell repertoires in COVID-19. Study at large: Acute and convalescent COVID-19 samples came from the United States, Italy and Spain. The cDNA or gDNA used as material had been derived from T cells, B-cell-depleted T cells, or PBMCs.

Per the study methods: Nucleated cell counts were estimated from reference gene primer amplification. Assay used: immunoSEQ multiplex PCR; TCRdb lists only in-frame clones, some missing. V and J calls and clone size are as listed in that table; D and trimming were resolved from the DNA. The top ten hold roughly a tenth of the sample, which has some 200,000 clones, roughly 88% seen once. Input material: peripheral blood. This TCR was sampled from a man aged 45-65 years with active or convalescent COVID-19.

The CDR3 DNA follows: TGTGCCAGCAGCCAGGTAGGGGATAATTCACCCCTCCACTTT. It codes for CASSQVGDNSPLHF. J is TRBJ1-6 and V is TRBV3-1 (or the pseudogene TRBV3-2), with D possibly TRBD1 on 5 matching bases. Trimming shortened V by 3 bases and J by 5 bases, and 8 bases separated the two germline ends. The CDR3 consists of 14 residues. CDR1 and CDR2 from the germline V gene are LGHDT and YNNKEL (reference sequence).